The 27 T cell receptor beta chains below all came from one sample that was sequenced in a study of radiotherapy plus CTLA-4 blockade in lung cancer. Assay used: immunoSEQ multiplex PCR; TCRdb lists only in-frame clones, some missing. The table lists around 72,000 clones, around four fifths of them singletons, with 7.1% in the top ten. The input for sequencing was peripheral blood, taken from a patient treated with radiotherapy plus ipilimumab. Receptor source: a human donor with non-small cell lung cancer who had a complete response to radiotherapy plus ipilimumab.

This chain links TRBV5-8 with TRBJ1-5; the D gene is possibly TRBD1 (5 bases). CDR1 SGHTS and CDR2 YDEGEE come from the germline V gene. CDR3 length equals 15 residues. Trimming took 2 bases from V and 2 from J, leaving 11 bases between them. The CDR3 DNA is TGTGCCAGCAGCTTACGGGGGAATGGCAATCAGCCCCAGCATTTT. Amino acid sequence: CASSLRGNGNQPQHF.

The chain is built from TRBV19 and TRBJ1-5; D uncertain. This CDR3 is built from 16 residues. Germline V gene data show CDR1 as LNHDA and CDR2 as SQIVND (reference sequence). Deletions cut 4 bases from V and 5 bases from J, with 18 bases between. CDR3 bases: TGTGCCAGTAGTAAACGGGGTATGTATAGTGATCAGCCCCAGCATTTT. Its protein product is CASSKRGMYSDQPQHF. Combining the CDR3 with reference TRBV19 and TRBJ1-5 gives the whole variable domain DGGITQSPKYLFRKEGQNVTLSCEQNLNHDAMYWYRQDPGQGLRLIYYSQIVNDFQKGDIAEGYSVSREKKESFPLTVTSAQKNPTAFYLCASSKRGMYSDQPQHFGDGTRLSIL.

This chain links TRBV27 with TRBJ2-2; possibly TRBD1 for D (6 bases). V lost 4 bases, J lost 7 bases, and 16 bases lay in between. The germline V gene has CDR1 MNHEY and CDR2 SMNVEV (reference sequence). The CDR3 has 15 amino acids. CDR3 residues: CASSSGTRLSGELFF. Here the CDR3 DNA reads TGTGCCAGCAGTTCCGGGACAAGACTGAGCGGGGAGCTGTTTTTT.

Comments on this clone: Other DNA sequences from this sample encode an identical CDR3 as well. J is TRBJ1-5 and V is TRBV7-9; D unresolved. Trimming shortened V by 2 bases and J by 3 bases, and 5 bases separated the two germline ends. Per germline, CDR1 SEHNR and CDR2 FQNEAQ (reference sequence). The CDR3 covers 13 residues. In DNA, the CDR3 is TGTGCCAGCAGCTTAAGCCTCAATCAGCCCCAGCATTTT. It is translated as CASSLSLNQPQHF.

The chain joins TRBV7-2 to TRBJ2-3, with D uncertain. The CDR3 spans 12 residues. V lost 5 bases and J lost 1, with 4 bases in between. Looked up from germline, CDR1 is SGHTA and CDR2 is FQGNSA. The CDR3 region is CASSARTDTQYF. The CDR3 nucleotides read TGTGCCAGCAGCGCCCGCACAGATACGCAGTATTTT.

The chain recombines TRBV28 with TRBJ1-4, with 10 bases lining up with TRBD1. The CDR3 runs to 15 residues. Germline CDR1 is MDHEN and CDR2 is SYDVKM. V shed 10 bases and J 3 bases; nucleotides not matched to a gene: 8. CDR3 protein: CATLTGGVANEKLFF. The CDR3 DNA sequence: TGTGCCACCCTGACAGGGGGCGTTGCTAATGAAAAACTGTTTTTT.

CDR3 region: CASSFIGGTGNTEAFF. The CDR3 DNA sequence: TGTGCCAGCAGCTTTATTGGTGGGACGGGTAACACTGAAGCTTTCTTT. The chain has TRBV27 and TRBJ1-1; a weak D match, TRBD1 (5 bases). The ends were cut back, 6 bases at V and 2 bases at J, with 19 bases in the middle. The CDR3 sequence is 16 residues long. Germline V gives CDR1 MNHEY, CDR2 SMNVEV (reference sequence).

V and J are TRBV7-9 and TRBJ1-3; 7 positions match TRBD1. Germline loops: CDR1 SEHNR, CDR2 FQNEAQ (reference sequence). The V segment lost 6 bases and the J segment 2 bases; nucleotides outside the gene matches: 16. This CDR3 spans 18 amino acids. CDR3 bases: TGTGCCAGCAGTCCTAACAGGGGCCGGACGGACCCTGGAAACACCATATATTTT. Translation gives CASSPNRGRTDPGNTIYF.

The chain recombines TRBV5-1 with TRBJ2-2, with 12 bases matching TRBD2. CDR3 length: 18 residues. From germline, CDR1 is SGHRS and CDR2 YFSETQ. The junction had 5 bases not matched to a gene; V was cut back by 0 bases and J by 2 bases. The DNA of the CDR3 is TGCGCCAGCAGCTTGGCCTTACTAGCGGGGGGTAACACCGGGGAGCTGTTTTTT. Its translation: CASSLALLAGGNTGELFF.

The chain uses TRBV30 and TRBJ2-3; 9 bases are a match to TRBD2. The CDR3 spans 14 residues. Losses at the gene ends were 3 bases for V and 5 bases for J; bases not matched to a gene: 6. Germline V CDR1 and CDR2: GTSNPN, SVGIG (reference sequence). The DNA of the CDR3 is TGTGCCTGGAGGGGACTAGCAGGACTAGATACGCAGTATTTT. The encoded protein is CAWRGLAGLDTQYF.

The chain couples TRBV5-1 to TRBJ2-3; the D gene could be TRBD1 or TRBD2 (5 bases each). V was pared by 4 bases and J by 2 bases, with 14 bases between. CDR1 and CDR2 (germline): SGHRS, YFSETQ. CDR3 length: 15 residues. The CDR3 sequence is CASSVARGSTDTQYF. CDR3 coding DNA: TGCGCCAGCAGCGTAGCGAGGGGCTCCACAGATACGCAGTATTTT.

The sample holds a few counts of this clone. The chain recombines TRBV18 with TRBJ1-6; no reliable D call. Germline V gives CDR1 KGHSH, CDR2 LQKENI. V was trimmed by 3 bases and J by 8 bases, leaving 8 bases between them. The CDR3 contains 13 residues. Here the CDR3 DNA reads TGTGCCAGCTCACCGGGTAATGATTCACCCCTCCACTTT. Translating gives CASSPGNDSPLHF. Together with reference TRBV18 and TRBJ1-6, the CDR3 gives the full variable domain: NAGVMQNPRHLVRRRGQEARLRCSPMKGHSHVYWYRQLPEEGLKFMVYLQKENIIDESGMPKERFSAEFPKEGPSILRIQQVVRGDSAAYFCASSPGNDSPLHFGNGTRLTVT.

The chain employs TRBV5-1 and TRBJ2-3, with 7 bases lining up with TRBD2. J was trimmed by 1 base and V by 4 bases; bases with no gene match: 6. The CDR3 spans 15 residues. Germline-derived CDR1 and CDR2 are SGHRS and YFSETQ. This chain's CDR3 is CASSKAAGRTDTQYF. In DNA, the CDR3 is TGCGCCAGCAGCAAGGCAGCGGGACGCACAGATACGCAGTATTTT.

This clone was detected a few times. The chain joins TRBV7-8 to TRBJ2-1; TRBD2 matches at 7 bases. CDR1 is SGHVS, CDR2 FQNEAQ, per germline. The junction had 13 bases not matched to a gene; V was cut back by 6 bases and J by 2 bases. The CDR3 is 17 amino acids. The CDR3, as DNA: TGTGCCAGCAGTCGAATTATGTCTAGCGGAACCTACAATGAGCAGTTCTTC. This translates into CASSRIMSSGTYNEQFF.

This clone was seen only once. The chain links TRBV2 to TRBJ1-2; TRBD1 matches at 7 bases. The germline V gene encodes CDR1 SNHLY and CDR2 FYNNEI. The J segment lost 4 bases and the V segment lost 5 bases, leaving 7 bases of the junction unmatched. The CDR3 covers 14 residues. The CDR3 region is CASSRQGSFYGYTF. CDR3 DNA sequence: TGTGCCAGCAGTCGACAGGGATCTTTCTATGGCTACACCTTC.

Here the CDR3 DNA reads TGTGCCAGCAGCCAAGCGGGGTACGAGCAGTACTTC. Protein product: CASSQAGYEQYF. The V gene is TRBV14, the J gene TRBJ2-7; D possibly corresponds to TRBD2 (5 bases). With 1 base removed from V and 4 bases from J, the gap between germline ends came to 5 bases. The CDR3 totals 12 residues. Germline-derived CDR1 and CDR2 are SGHDN and FVKESK.

The rearrangement uses TRBV5-6 and TRBJ2-3; 7 positions agree with TRBD2. The CDR3 has 16 amino acids. V shed 1 base and J 4 bases; nucleotides not matched to a gene: 9. Germline CDR1 is SGHDT and CDR2 is YYEEEE. Here the CDR3 DNA reads TGTGCCAGCAGCTTGAACGAACTAGCGCGGGCAGATACGCAGTATTTT. Protein product: CASSLNELARADTQYF.

This rearrangement joins TRBV27 to TRBJ2-5; D gene ambiguous. The CDR3 contains 19 residues. From germline, CDR1 is MNHEY and CDR2 SMNVEV (reference sequence). Between the trimmed V and J ends, which lost 2 bases and 3 bases, there was a span of 25 bases. CDR3: CASSLVHLHTRRLEETQYF. The CDR3 DNA sequence: TGTGCCAGCAGTTTAGTACATCTACACACCCGTCGTTTAGAAGAGACCCAGTACTTC.

The chain is built from TRBV5-1 and TRBJ1-5; weak D call: TRBD1 (5 bases). V lost 4 bases, J lost 2 bases, and 10 bases lay in between. CDR3 length: 14 residues. CDR1 and CDR2 (germline): SGHRS, YFSETQ. CDR3 loop: CASSPGVGNQPQHF. CDR3 sequence (DNA): TGCGCCAGCAGCCCGGGGGTTGGCAATCAGCCCCAGCATTTT.

CDR3 nucleotides: TGTGCCAGTACCACCCGTCTGGGTAACACTGAAGCTTTCTTT. Translation gives CASTTRLGNTEAFF. This chain links TRBV19 with TRBJ1-1; no clear D gene. This CDR3 is built from 14 residues. Trimming cost V 7 bases and J 2 bases, with 14 bases left between them. Germline CDR1 reads LNHDA; CDR2 reads SQIVND (reference sequence). The full variable domain, its missing parts supplied by reference TRBV19 and TRBJ1-1, is DGGITQSPKYLFRKEGQNVTLSCEQNLNHDAMYWYRQDPGQGLRLIYYSQIVNDFQKGDIAEGYSVSREKKESFPLTVTSAQKNPTAFYLCASTTRLGNTEAFFGQGTRLTVV.

The CDR3 protein is CASSRSTGPMNTEAFF. The CDR3 nucleotides are TGTGCCAGCAGCCGCAGCACGGGCCCAATGAACACTGAAGCTTTCTTT. The chain recombines TRBV7-9 with TRBJ1-1; no reliable D call. Trimming shortened V by 5 bases and J by 0 bases, and 16 bases separated the two germline ends. Germline assignment: CDR1 SEHNR and CDR2 FQNEAQ (reference sequence). This CDR3 has 16 residues.

The V gene is TRBV4-3, the J gene TRBJ2-5; D perhaps matches TRBD1 (6 bases). Germline-derived CDR1 and CDR2 are LGHNA and YSLEER. The V and J ends lost 0 bases and 4 bases respectively, with 18 bases between them. The CDR3 spans 17 residues. The CDR3 DNA sequence: TGCGCCAGCAGCCAAGATGGGCCCGGGACACCGACAGAGACCCAGTACTTC. This encodes CASSQDGPGTPTETQYF.

V usage is TRBV12-5 and J usage is TRBJ2-5, with D possibly matching TRBD1 (6 bases). V was trimmed by 5 bases and J by 1 base, leaving 14 bases between them. In germline, CDR1 is LGHNT, CDR2 FRNRAP. This CDR3 has 15 amino acids. The CDR3 sequence: CASGPQTGPQETQYF. CDR3 nucleotides: TGTGCTAGTGGTCCTCAGACAGGCCCCCAAGAGACCCAGTACTTC.

In DNA form, the CDR3 reads TGTGCCAGCAGCCGAACCGCTGTCGGACAGGGGGGGGAGCCCCAGCATTTT. It specifies CASSRTAVGQGGEPQHF. The chain joins TRBV9 to TRBJ1-5, with 10 nucleotides matching TRBD1. The CDR3 is 17 amino acids. J gave up 8 bases and V 4 bases, and 15 bases lay outside the gene matches. Germline CDR1 SGDLS, CDR2 YYNGEE.

The chain links TRBV7-9 to TRBJ1-1; TRBD1 matches 9 bases. Trimming cost V 5 bases and J 1 base; bases outside gene matches: 8. The CDR3 runs to 16 residues. In germline, CDR1 is SEHNR, CDR2 FQNEAQ (reference sequence). CDR3 amino acids: CASSRGQGVGNTEAFF. DNA of the CDR3: TGTGCCAGCAGCCGGGGACAGGGAGTGGGGAACACTGAAGCTTTCTTT.

This clone was counted only a few times. The chain is built from TRBV7-2 and TRBJ1-4; 9 bases match TRBD1. The length of the CDR3 is 15 residues. The J segment lost 8 bases and the V segment lost 6 bases, leaving 10 bases of the junction unmatched. Germline lookup yields CDR1 SGHTA and CDR2 FQGNSA. This CDR3 reads CASRTRGQGGEKLFF. CDR3 coding DNA: TGTGCCAGCAGGACTAGGGGACAGGGCGGGGAAAAACTGTTTTTT.

The chain couples TRBV7-6 to TRBJ2-1; D not certain. CDR1 and CDR2 from the germline V gene are SGHVS and FNYEAQ. The CDR3 spans 14 residues. The ends were cut back, 5 bases at V and 0 bases at J, with 8 bases in the middle. DNA for the CDR3: TGTGCCAGCAGCCGACAAAGCTCCTACAATGAGCAGTTCTTC. Translated, it gives CASSRQSSYNEQFF. Filled out from reference TRBV7-6 and TRBJ2-1, the complete variable domain reads GAGVSQSPRYKVTKRGQDVALRCDPISGHVSLYWYRQALGQGPEFLTYFNYEAQQDKSGLPNDRFSAERPEGSISTLTIQRTEQRDSAMYRCASSRQSSYNEQFFGPGTRLTVL.